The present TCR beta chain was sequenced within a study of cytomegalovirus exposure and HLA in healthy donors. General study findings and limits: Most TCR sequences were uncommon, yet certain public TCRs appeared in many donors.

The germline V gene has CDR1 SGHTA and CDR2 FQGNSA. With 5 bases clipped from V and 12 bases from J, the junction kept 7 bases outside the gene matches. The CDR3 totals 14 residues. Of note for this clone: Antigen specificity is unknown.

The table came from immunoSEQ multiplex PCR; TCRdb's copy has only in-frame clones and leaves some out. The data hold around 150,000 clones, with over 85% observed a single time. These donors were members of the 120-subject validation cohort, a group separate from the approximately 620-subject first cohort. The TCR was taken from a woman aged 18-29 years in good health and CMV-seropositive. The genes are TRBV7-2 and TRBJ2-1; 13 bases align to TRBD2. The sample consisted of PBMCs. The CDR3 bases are TGTGCCAGCAGCCTAGGGACTAGCGGGAATTGGCAGTTCTTC. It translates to CASSLGTSGNWQFF.